This entry lists 18 T cell receptor beta chains sequenced from one sample in a study of metastatic and nonmetastatic thyroid tumors. Patients underwent thyroid surgery, and none had received any treatment before it. TCRdb used MiXCR to call clones anew from the PCR reads. The sample consists of tens of thousands of clones, approximately 22% of them appearing once. The sequenced sample was tumor tissue. These receptors all come from a female donor with papillary thyroid cancer or a benign thyroid nodule (not recorded which). Some clones in this sample may be carry-over from other donors' samples.

As for this clone: Relative to the germline gene, one junction end is altered; a read error may explain this. The chain couples TRBV6-5 to TRBJ2-1; 7 positions agree with TRBD2. Germline CDR1 reads MNHEY; CDR2 reads SVGAGI. The CDR3 contains 15 residues. DNA of the CDR3: TGTGCCAGCAGTGACTCTAGCGGCTCCTACAATGAGCAGTTCTTC. It encodes CASSDSSGSYNEQFF.

This chain connects TRBV5-1 to TRBJ1-2; no clear D. Germline CDR1 reads SGHRS; CDR2 reads YFSETQ. V lost 0 bases to trimming and J lost 3 bases, with 12 bases between them. This CDR3 is built from 15 residues. This chain's CDR3 is CASSLAPVSDYGYTF. The DNA for the CDR3 is TGCGCCAGCAGCTTGGCACCGGTGTCCGACTATGGCTACACCTTC.

This clone was recorded at least ten times. The chain has TRBV19 and TRBJ1-5, with D possibly TRBD1 on 6 matching bases. V was clipped by 5 bases and J by 7 bases, with 18 bases between them. The CDR3 length is 15 residues. Germline V CDR1 and CDR2: LNHDA, SQIVND (reference sequence). Here the CDR3 reads CASSARQASFQPQHF. The CDR3, as DNA: TGTGCCAGTAGTGCCCGACAGGCAAGCTTCCAGCCCCAGCATTTT. Complete variable domain (other parts from reference TRBV19 and TRBJ1-5): DGGITQSPKYLFRKEGQNVTLSCEQNLNHDAMYWYRQDPGQGLRLIYYSQIVNDFQKGDIAEGYSVSREKKESFPLTVTSAQKNPTAFYLCASSARQASFQPQHFGDGTRLSIL.

This clone occurred a few times. The chain uses TRBV12-3 or TRBV12-4 and TRBJ1-3; unclear D gene. CDR3 length: 13 amino acids. V shed 1 base and J shed 4 bases, with 5 bases lying between them. CDR3 DNA: TGTGCCAGCAGTTTAGGGCAGGGAAACACCATATATTTT. Protein product: CASSLGQGNTIYF.

The CDR3 bases are TGCGCCAGCAGCCAAGATAACAGCCTTAATCAGCCCCAGCATTTT. Translation gives CASSQDNSLNQPQHF. This chain uses TRBV4-3 with TRBJ1-5; D is undetermined. The CDR3 totals 15 residues. V was shortened by 0 bases and J by 4 bases, with 10 bases between the two germline ends. Germline CDR1 reads LGHNA; CDR2 reads YSLEER.

This clone has a handful of counts. CDR3 protein: CASRFRLAGLGGELFF. CDR3 nucleotide sequence: TGTGCCAGCAGATTTCGACTAGCGGGGTTGGGCGGGGAGCTGTTTTTT. The rearrangement joins TRBV6-1 to TRBJ2-2; 11 positions agree with TRBD2. The CDR3 contains 16 residues. With 6 bases clipped from V and 7 bases from J, the junction kept 10 bases outside the gene matches. Germline loops: CDR1 MNHNS, CDR2 SASEGT.

The rearrangement uses TRBV20-1 and TRBJ2-7; D ambiguous. In germline, CDR1 is DFQATT, CDR2 SNEGSKA (reference sequence). This CDR3 is built from 15 residues. The ends were cut back, 0 bases at V and 2 bases at J, with 14 bases in the middle. CDR3 coding DNA: TGCAGTGCTAGAGATGGCCAGGAACTTACCTACGAGCAGTACTTC. It is translated as CSARDGQELTYEQYF.

This clone is judged medium-sized. J is TRBJ1-3 and V is TRBV6-1; D gene uncertain. The CDR3 is made up of 15 amino acids. Germline loops: CDR1 MNHNS, CDR2 SASEGT. Trimming took off 8 bases at V and 4 bases at J, with 18 bases between the two ends. The CDR3 here is CASALGSWGGNTIYF. The CDR3 bases are TGTGCCAGCGCTTTAGGGTCATGGGGAGGAAACACCATATATTTT.

As to this clone: A much larger clone differs from this one at a single base, so this may be a read error. J is TRBJ2-7 and V is TRBV7-2; D call uncertain. V dropped 5 bases and J dropped 4 bases, with 18 bases sitting between them. The germline V gene has CDR1 SGHTA and CDR2 FQGNSA. The CDR3 is 15 amino acids. The CDR3 coding sequence is TGTGCCAGCAGCGCGGTAGTACAGTCGATTTACGAGCAGTACTTC. As protein: CASSAVVQSIYEQYF.

Many counts were recorded for this clone. V gene TRBV5-1 combines with J gene TRBJ2-1; 9 nucleotides agree with TRBD2. CDR3 length equals 17 residues. V gave up 0 bases and J gave up 10 bases; unmatched junction bases: 14. Germline V gene data show CDR1 as SGHRS and CDR2 as YFSETQ. The CDR3 reads CASSLEQAGGPGGEQFF. The CDR3 DNA is TGCGCCAGCAGCTTGGAGCAGGCGGGAGGGCCCGGGGGGGAGCAGTTCTTC.

The chain links TRBV11-2 to TRBJ2-3, with 9 bases fitting TRBD2. The CDR3 extends over 17 amino acids. V gave up 2 bases and J gave up 0 bases; unmatched junction bases: 6. Germline V gene sequence: CDR1 SGHAT, CDR2 FQNNGV. This chain's CDR3 is CASSLQLAGPSTDTQYF. CDR3 coding DNA: TGTGCCAGCAGCTTACAACTAGCGGGCCCAAGCACAGATACGCAGTATTTT.

This chain links TRBV20-1 with TRBJ1-1, with TRBD1 as a possible D gene (5 bases). Between the trimmed V and J ends, which lost 0 bases and 11 bases, there was a span of 16 bases. Germline V gene sequence: CDR1 DFQATT, CDR2 SNEGSKA (reference sequence). This CDR3 is built from 13 residues. The CDR3 bases are TGCAGTGCTAGAGATCCCTACCTCCGGGACGCTTTCTTT. Translated: CSARDPYLRDAFF.

The rearrangement joins TRBV7-2 to TRBJ1-3; D unclear. The CDR3 has 14 residues. Per germline, CDR1 SGHTA and CDR2 FQGNSA. The germline V and J ends were trimmed by 4 bases and 7 bases, with 14 bases remaining between them. Written as DNA, the CDR3 is TGTGCCAGCAGCTCAAGCCGCACCGCGAACACCATATATTTT. As protein: CASSSSRTANTIYF.

The chain links TRBV20-1 to TRBJ2-2; 13 bases map to TRBD2. Germline assignment: CDR1 DFQATT and CDR2 SNEGSKA (reference sequence). The trim removed 0 bases at V and 1 base at J, leaving 11 bases unmatched. This CDR3 has 20 amino acids. The CDR3 nucleotides read TGCAGTGCTAGAGATTACGCAACTAGCGGGGGGGTCAGGAACACCGGGGAGCTGTTTTTT. Its translation: CSARDYATSGGVRNTGELFF.

The rearrangement joins TRBV5-1 to TRBJ2-1, with 9 bases aligning to TRBD2. The germline CDR1 and CDR2 sequences are SGHRS and YFSETQ. This CDR3 has 15 residues. Trimming cost V 1 base and J 2 bases; bases outside gene matches: 1. In DNA, the CDR3 is TGCGCCAGCAGCTTGAGACTAGCGGCCTACAATGAGCAGTTCTTC. Amino acids: CASSLRLAAYNEQFF.

V and J are TRBV7-9 and TRBJ2-7, with D perhaps being TRBD1 or TRBD2 (6 bases each). Trimming took off 7 bases at V and 5 bases at J, with 12 bases between the two ends. Germline values: CDR1 SEHNR, CDR2 FQNEAQ (reference sequence). This CDR3 region has 12 residues. The CDR3 region has the DNA TGTGCCAGCATCCGCGGGGACAACGAGCAGTACTTC. Protein product: CASIRGDNEQYF.

This clone was seen at least ten times. The chain combines TRBV24-1 with TRBJ1-1, with unresolved D. Germline CDR1 is KGHDR and CDR2 is SFDVKD. The germline V and J ends were trimmed by 5 bases and 2 bases, with 8 bases remaining between them. The CDR3 runs 13 residues. The CDR3 DNA follows: TGTGCCACCAGTGGGAACAGCAACACTGAAGCTTTCTTT. Translating it yields CATSGNSNTEAFF.

This clone was detected a few times. Sequence at one end of the junction differs from germline and may be a read error. The chain recombines TRBV6-9 with TRBJ1-4; perhaps TRBD1 as D (5 bases). This CDR3 region has 13 residues. The germline V gene encodes CDR1 MNHGY and CDR2 SVAAGI. The CDR3 sequence: CASSDGQGEKLFF. The DNA for the CDR3 is TGCGCCAGCAGTGATGGGCAGGGTGAAAAACTGTTTTTT.